Reported below is one T cell receptor (beta chain). The data were obtained in a study of OX40 agonist ivuxolimab in advanced cancers. Samples of blood were obtained at baseline, on cycle 4 day 1, and on cycle 7 day 1. The protocol was immunoSEQ multiplex PCR, while the TCRdb copy is restricted to in-frame clones and leaves out a portion. The sample lists approximately 71,000 clones, roughly 80% occurring once. Germline CDR1 SNHLY, CDR2 FYNNEI. Trimming cost V 4 bases and J 2 bases, with 8 bases left between them. The CDR3 covers 13 residues. The sequencing here drew on CD4+ or CD8+ T cells sorted from blood, taken in a trial of the OX40 agonist ivuxolimab. V usage is TRBV2 and J usage is TRBJ1-2; no definite D call. This clonotype originated in an adult with an advanced solid tumor such as melanoma, head and neck, liver or kidney cancer. DNA for the CDR3: TGTGCCAGCAGTGTGGACGGGAACTATGGCTACACCTTC. It yields the protein CASSVDGNYGYTF.